This T cell receptor (beta chain) was documented in a study of blood T cell repertoires in COVID-19. At the level of the study: The origin of the acute and convalescent COVID-19 samples was the United States, Italy and Spain. In each case, the material was cDNA or gDNA derived from T cells, B-cell-depleted T cells, or PBMCs.

Cohorts were determined from participant-reported clinical history. Original processing methods: Reference gene primer amplification in the assay estimated nucleated cell counts. This table comes from immunoSEQ multiplex PCR, and its TCRdb copy is limited to in-frame clones, with some not included. V and J calls and clone size come straight from that table; D and trimming were deduced from the DNA. The table includes a few hundred thousand clones, about 88% detected once. J lost 4 bases, V lost 2 bases, and 7 bases had no gene match. Germline lookup yields CDR1 LGHNT and CDR2 FRNRAP. CDR3 size: 17 residues.

The TCR sequence derives from a woman in her forties or fifties who had recovered from COVID-19. The V call is TRBV12-5, the J call TRBJ2-2; 10 nucleotides align to TRBD2. The sample was PBMCs or T cells enriched from blood (not recorded which). The CDR3 spells CASGLSLAGGPTGELFF. As DNA, the CDR3 is TGTGCTAGTGGTTTGTCATTAGCGGGAGGCCCCACCGGGGAGCTGTTTTTT.